The sequence of this T cell receptor (beta chain) was determined in a study of blood T cells in healthy people across ages. General observations from the study: Long-lived donors exceeded aged donors in naive CD4+ cells and diversity.

The CDR3 is 15 amino acids. The germline gives CDR1 MNHEY, CDR2 SVGEGT. The germline V and J ends were trimmed by 5 bases and 5 bases, with 19 bases remaining between them. Next came a second PCR, run for about 6 to 12 cycles, which used a sample-barcoded 5' primer along with a J-beta primer mix. A single record per CDR3 protein comes from TCRdb applying MiXCR to the 5' RACE reads. The sample yields about 1.8 million distinct CDR3 sequences, roughly 50% seen once. Details on this clonotype: Its target is not known.

This clonotype was sampled from a woman aged 40 to 50 in good health. This chain connects TRBV6-2 or TRBV6-3 to TRBJ2-7; D ambiguous. The sequenced sample consisted of blood. CDR3 protein: CASSPTSLGVHEQYF. CDR3 nucleotides: TGTGCCAGCAGTCCCACGTCCCTTGGGGTTCACGAGCAGTACTTC.